This TCR beta chain is drawn from a study of T cell responses to AZD1222 COVID-19 vaccine. Assay used: immunoSEQ multiplex PCR; TCRdb lists only in-frame clones, some missing. This sample has 140,000 or so clones, with around 92% found just once. Trimming cost V 3 bases and J 2 bases, with 9 bases left between them. This CDR3 has 13 amino acids. Germline values: CDR1 SGHNT, CDR2 YYREEE (reference sequence). Sequencing was performed on peripheral blood, taken on day 0 of AZD1222 vaccination. The sequence was obtained from an adult in good health. The V call is TRBV5-4, the J call TRBJ2-7, with a possible D match to TRBD2 (5 bases). This chain's CDR3 is CASSSPRAYEQYF. In DNA form, the CDR3 reads TGTGCCAGCAGCTCGCCGCGGGCCTACGAGCAGTACTTC.